The 30 T cell receptor beta chains reported below all come from one sample, sequenced in a study of OX40 agonist ivuxolimab in advanced cancers. TCRdb keeps only in-frame clones here, not all; method: immunoSEQ multiplex PCR. The table has 65,000 to 95,000 clones, about four fifths seen once. The sample consisted of CD4+ or CD8+ T cells sorted from blood, taken in a trial of the OX40 agonist ivuxolimab. The source is an adult with an advanced solid tumor such as melanoma, head and neck, liver or kidney cancer.

The chain joins TRBV9 to TRBJ2-1, with a weak D call TRBD2 (6 bases). Per the germline V gene, CDR1 is SGDLS and CDR2 is YYNGEE. Between the trimmed V and J ends, which lost 4 bases and 6 bases, there was a span of 20 bases. The CDR3 loop spans 16 amino acids. The CDR3, as DNA: TGTGCCAGCAGCCCGACACTAGCAGCGGTTGCCAATGAGCAGTTCTTC. Amino acids: CASSPTLAAVANEQFF. Complete variable domain (other parts from reference TRBV9 and TRBJ2-1): DSGVTQTPKHLITATGQRVTLRCSPRSGDLSVYWYQQSLDQGLQFLIQYYNGEERAKGNILERFSAQQFPDLHSELNLSSLELGDSALYFCASSPTLAAVANEQFFGPGTRLTVL.

This CDR3 is CSVAQPSGGAGGYTF. For the CDR3, the DNA is TGCAGCGTTGCCCAACCGTCAGGGGGCGCGGGTGGCTACACCTTC. This chain uses TRBV29-1 with TRBJ1-2; 8 nucleotides match TRBD1. V shed 4 bases, J shed 7 bases, and the junction held 14 bases outside the gene matches. The CDR3 has 15 amino acids. Germline values: CDR1 SQVTM, CDR2 ANQGSEA.

There are a few counts of this clone. The chain is built from TRBV7-9 and TRBJ1-2, with D tentatively TRBD1 (5 bases). V was pared by 1 base and J by 2 bases, with 11 bases between. CDR1 and CDR2 (germline): SEHNR, FQNEAQ (reference sequence). This CDR3 comprises 15 residues. CDR3 in DNA: TGTGCCAGCAGCTTAGGTGCTGCAGGGAACTATGGCTACACCTTC. Protein: CASSLGAAGNYGYTF.

This sequence joins TRBV7-9 and TRBJ1-5, with TRBD1 matching 9 bases. J lost 7 bases, V lost 5 bases, and 3 bases had no gene match. CDR1 is SEHNR, CDR2 FQNEAQ, per germline (reference sequence). The CDR3 has 13 amino acids. The CDR3 coding sequence is TGTGCCAGCAGCCAGGACAGGGGACAGCCCCAGCATTTT. This translates into CASSQDRGQPQHF.

This chain links TRBV5-1 with TRBJ2-1; D is uncertain. The CDR3 sequence is 15 residues long. The V end lost 4 bases, the J end lost 0 bases, and 11 bases lay between the germline ends. Germline V gene lookup returns CDR1 SGHRS and CDR2 YFSETQ. For the CDR3, the DNA is TGCGCCAGCAGCGGAGAGGTGAACTCCTACAATGAGCAGTTCTTC. Translating gives CASSGEVNSYNEQFF.

A few counts support this clone. The chain's CDR3 is CASNPGQRGNTIYF. CDR3 bases: TGTGCCAGTAACCCGGGACAGCGAGGAAACACCATATATTTT. The V gene is TRBV19, the J gene TRBJ1-3, with 7 bases aligning to TRBD1. The CDR3 spans 14 residues. From germline, CDR1 is LNHDA and CDR2 SQIVND (reference sequence). Germline trimming cut 7 bases from V and 4 bases from J; bases unmatched to any gene: 7.

The rearrangement joins TRBV4-3 to TRBJ1-6, with D perhaps matching TRBD1 (6 bases). Trimming removed 0 bases at V and 9 bases at J, with 15 bases between. The CDR3 contains 16 residues. Germline assignment: CDR1 LGHNA and CDR2 YSLEER. CDR3 in DNA: TGCGCCAGCAGCCAAGACAGGGGCTTTCGGGCTTCACCCCTCCACTTT. Translating it yields CASSQDRGFRASPLHF.

This clone appeared a single time. This chain uses TRBV28 with TRBJ1-6; D is perhaps TRBD1 (6 bases). Germline V gene lookup returns CDR1 MDHEN and CDR2 SYDVKM. The CDR3 totals 14 residues. The CDR3 coding sequence is TGTGCTTCCGTGCCGGGACACCTTAATTCACCCCTCCACTTT. Amino acid sequence: CASVPGHLNSPLHF. The complete variable domain, with remaining parts taken from reference TRBV28 and TRBJ1-6, reads DVKVTQSSRYLVKRTGEKVFLECVQDMDHENMFWYRQDPGLGLRLIYFSYDVKMKEKGDIPEGYSVSREKKERFSLILESASTNQTSMYLCASVPGHLNSPLHFGNGTRLTVT.

This chain uses TRBV19 with TRBJ2-7; D is undetermined. This CDR3 is 13 amino acids long. V lost 1 base to trimming and J lost 3 bases, with 7 bases between them. Germline loops: CDR1 LNHDA, CDR2 SQIVND (reference sequence). The CDR3 region is CASSIGKDYEQYF. CDR3 coding DNA: TGTGCCAGTAGTATAGGTAAGGACTACGAGCAGTACTTC.

The CDR3 spells CAWSPASRYTDTQYF. The CDR3 DNA reads TGTGCCTGGAGCCCGGCTAGTAGATACACAGATACGCAGTATTTT. V is TRBV30 and J is TRBJ2-3, with D unclear. The V end was cut by 3 bases, the J end by 2 bases, with 15 bases between. The CDR3 contains 15 residues. The V gene's germline CDR1 is GTSNPN and CDR2 SVGIG (reference sequence).

This clone was counted once. The V gene is TRBV6-1, the J gene TRBJ2-7; D may be TRBD2 (6 bases). Germline CDR1 is MNHNS and CDR2 is SASEGT. Between the trimmed V and J ends, which lost 7 bases and 1 base, there was a span of 14 bases. The CDR3 is made up of 14 amino acids. CDR3 nucleotides: TGTGCCAGCAACGGTCGGGAGCAATCCTACGAGCAGTACTTC. Translated, it gives CASNGREQSYEQYF.

This rearrangement joins TRBV6-5 to TRBJ2-7; TRBD2 matches at 11 bases. CDR1 MNHEY and CDR2 SVGAGI come from the germline V gene. The CDR3 has 13 amino acids. V shed 8 bases and J 7 bases; nucleotides not matched to a gene: 7. CDR3 nucleotide sequence: TGTGCCAGCTTACTAGCGGGGGCTAATGAGCAGTACTTC. This codes for CASLLAGANEQYF.

V and J are TRBV7-2 and TRBJ1-1; D is ambiguous. V was clipped by 5 bases and J by 1 base, with 11 bases between them. In germline, CDR1 is SGHTA, CDR2 FQGNSA. The CDR3 length is 14 residues. The CDR3 spells CASSPRAGNTEAFF. The CDR3 nucleotides read TGTGCCAGCAGCCCCCGGGCGGGGAACACTGAAGCTTTCTTT.

The chain carries TRBV28 and TRBJ2-7; 8 positions match TRBD2. The V gene end was trimmed by 1 base and the J gene end by 0 bases; junction bases not matched to a gene: 2. The germline gives CDR1 MDHEN, CDR2 SYDVKM. This CDR3 has 15 residues. In nucleotides, the CDR3 is TGTGCCAGCAGTTTATCGGCGGGGGGCTCCTACGAGCAGTACTTC. As protein: CASSLSAGGSYEQYF.

This clone appeared a single time. This chain uses TRBV15 with TRBJ2-5; D might be TRBD1 or TRBD2, each matching 6 bases. V was shortened by 7 bases and J by 1 base, with 10 bases between the two germline ends. CDR1 is LNHNV, CDR2 YYDKDF, per germline (reference sequence). The CDR3 has 13 residues. The CDR3 nucleotides read TGTGCCACCACCGGGGGCCGCCAAGAGACCCAGTACTTC. Translation gives CATTGGRQETQYF.

This clone was observed a handful of times. The chain links TRBV4-3 to TRBJ2-2; TRBD1 aligns across 9 bases. V lost 5 bases to trimming and J lost 3 bases; unmatched junction nucleotides: 7. The CDR3 contains 16 residues. Looked up from germline, CDR1 is LGHNA and CDR2 is YSLEER. The CDR3 DNA sequence: TGCGCCAGCAGCTGGCCGAGACAGGGGGACACCGGGGAGCTGTTTTTT. It specifies CASSWPRQGDTGELFF.

The chain has TRBV5-4 and TRBJ2-3; D is unresolved. CDR1 is SGHNT and CDR2 is YYREEE in the germline V gene (reference sequence). The CDR3 has 15 residues. Trimming pared 1 base from V and 0 bases from J, leaving 9 bases between. CDR3 residues: CASSLSQKSTDTQYF. CDR3 nucleotide sequence: TGTGCCAGCAGCTTGTCACAAAAAAGCACAGATACGCAGTATTTT.

V and J are TRBV7-8 and TRBJ2-7; the D is unclear. This CDR3 is built from 16 residues. The ends were cut back, 5 bases at V and 5 bases at J, with 22 bases in the middle. Germline CDR1 is SGHVS and CDR2 is FQNEAQ. The chain's CDR3 is CASSKVPSLSANEQYF. Here the CDR3 DNA reads TGTGCCAGCAGCAAAGTACCATCCCTATCGGCAAACGAGCAGTACTTC.

The chain joins TRBV29-1 to TRBJ1-1, with TRBD1 matching over 9 bases. CDR3 length equals 13 residues. V shed 7 bases, J shed 5 bases, and the junction held 8 bases outside the gene matches. Germline-derived CDR1 and CDR2 are SQVTM and ANQGSEA. As DNA, the CDR3 is TGCAGCGCCCGAACAGGGGGCCTAACTGAAGCTTTCTTT. Translation: CSARTGGLTEAFF.

The rearrangement links TRBV23-1 to TRBJ1-2; D is unresolved. TRBV23-1 is an ORF, and what it does is uncertain. V was trimmed by 7 bases and J by 3 bases, leaving 18 bases between them. This CDR3 spans 15 amino acids. The CDR3 nucleotides are TGCGCCAGCATCTCATCTAGAGGGCGTTACTATGGCTACACCTTC. Amino acid sequence: CASISSRGRYYGYTF.

The chain joins TRBV30 to TRBJ2-5; D is uncertain. With 4 bases removed from V and 3 bases from J, the gap between germline ends came to 9 bases. CDR1 GTSNPN and CDR2 SVGIG come from the germline V gene (reference sequence). The CDR3 covers 12 residues. The CDR3 sequence: CAWTSPKETQYF. The CDR3 region has the DNA TGTGCCTGGACGAGCCCCAAAGAGACCCAGTACTTC.

The genes are TRBV18 and TRBJ2-2; D remains unclear. Between the trimmed V and J ends, which lost 3 bases and 6 bases, there was a span of 2 bases. This CDR3 has 11 amino acids. CDR1 and CDR2 (germline): KGHSH, LQKENI. Here the CDR3 DNA reads TGTGCCAGCTCACCCCCCGGGGAGCTGTTTTTT. The encoded protein is CASSPPGELFF. Full variable domain (rest looked up from reference TRBV18 and TRBJ2-2): NAGVMQNPRHLVRRRGQEARLRCSPMKGHSHVYWYRQLPEEGLKFMVYLQKENIIDESGMPKERFSAEFPKEGPSILRIQQVVRGDSAAYFCASSPPGELFFGEGSRLTVL.

In its sample, this clone was seen once. The CDR3: CASSLDRATGELFF. The DNA of the CDR3 is TGTGCCAGCAGCTTAGATCGGGCCACCGGGGAGCTGTTTTTT. This rearrangement joins TRBV7-7 to TRBJ2-2; no reliable D call. CDR1 SSHAT and CDR2 FNYEAQ come from the germline V gene (reference sequence). The CDR3 consists of 14 residues. Trimming removed 1 base from V and 4 bases from J, with 7 bases in between.

This chain uses TRBV2 with TRBJ2-5; TRBD1 agrees at 10 bases. The V gene's germline CDR1 is SNHLY and CDR2 FYNNEI. The J segment lost 5 bases and the V segment lost 6 bases, leaving 12 bases of the junction unmatched. The CDR3 covers 16 residues. The CDR3 here is CASRRDRQGARETQYF. CDR3 coding DNA: TGTGCCAGCAGACGCGATAGACAGGGGGCTAGGGAGACCCAGTACTTC.

This chain joins TRBV10-3 and TRBJ1-1, with D unclear. This CDR3 spans 14 amino acids. CDR1 and CDR2 from the germline V gene are ENHRY and SYGVKD. Trimming took off 2 bases at V and 10 bases at J, with 17 bases between the two ends. CDR3 protein: CAISEPGASKVAFF. Written as DNA, the CDR3 is TGTGCCATCAGTGAGCCAGGAGCTTCAAAGGTAGCTTTCTTT.

The CDR3 region has the DNA TGTGCCAGCAGCCTTCACAGGGGAAGTGGAAACACCATATATTTT. Translating gives CASSLHRGSGNTIYF. This rearrangement joins TRBV7-2 to TRBJ1-3; 7 bases line up with TRBD1. Unmatched junction bases numbered 7, after V lost 5 bases and J lost 3 bases. CDR1 and CDR2 (germline): SGHTA, FQGNSA. This CDR3 comprises 15 residues. Full variable domain (outside the CDR3, taken from reference TRBV7-2 and TRBJ1-3): GAGVSQSPSNKVTEKGKDVELRCDPISGHTALYWYRQSLGQGLEFLIYFQGNSAPDKSGLPSDRFSAERTGGSVSTLTIQRTQQEDSAVYLCASSLHRGSGNTIYFGEGSWLTVV.

The chain combines TRBV18 with TRBJ1-1; D remains ambiguous. Germline lookup yields CDR1 KGHSH and CDR2 LQKENI. V was trimmed by 6 bases and J by 5 bases, leaving 19 bases between them. The CDR3 is 15 residues long. The CDR3 sequence is CASSPAGGRGTEAFF. CDR3 coding DNA: TGTGCCAGCTCCCCCGCGGGCGGGCGAGGTACTGAAGCTTTCTTT.

The chain recombines TRBV7-2 with TRBJ2-7, with TRBD1 matching 11 bases. V shed 3 bases and J 7 bases; nucleotides not matched to a gene: 8. The CDR3 spans 15 residues. From germline, CDR1 is SGHTA and CDR2 FQGNSA. This CDR3 reads CASSLSGQGAGEQYF. The CDR3 nucleotides are TGTGCCAGCAGCTTGAGTGGACAGGGGGCGGGAGAGCAGTACTTC.

This clone is a singleton in its sample. V is TRBV5-6 and J is TRBJ2-7; 7 positions agree with TRBD2. V was pared by 4 bases and J by 7 bases, with 17 bases of the junction left unmatched. The CDR3 consists of 16 residues. The germline CDR1 and CDR2 sequences are SGHDT and YYEEEE. The CDR3 is CASSSRILSGVEEQYF. CDR3 nucleotide sequence: TGTGCCAGCAGCAGTAGAATACTAAGCGGGGTTGAAGAGCAGTACTTC. The entire variable domain, with the rest obtained from reference TRBV5-6 and TRBJ2-7, is as follows: DAGVTQSPTHLIKTRGQQVTLRCSPKSGHDTVSWYQQALGQGPQFIFQYYEEEERQRGNFPDRFSGHQFPNYSSELNVNALLLGDSALYLCASSSRILSGVEEQYFGPGTRLTVT.

The V call is TRBV5-5, the J call TRBJ2-5; a weak D match, TRBD1 (5 bases). Germline CDR1 is SGHKS and CDR2 is YYEKEE (reference sequence). The CDR3 totals 15 residues. V lost 4 bases and J lost 3, with 16 bases in between. In DNA, the CDR3 is TGTGCCAGCAGCCCTGGCCCGGGCAGGGAAGAGACCCAGTACTTC. Residues: CASSPGPGREETQYF.